The T cell receptor (beta chain) under discussion was sequenced for a study of CD8 T cells in ankylosing spondylitis. Library preparation for TCR beta used quantitative 5'-RACE with molecular barcodes. TCRdb independently ran MiXCR on the 5' RACE reads; one entry per CDR3 protein. This table holds around 180,000 distinct CDR3 sequences, approximately 18% found once. Study-wide results and caveats: Within matched ankylosing spondylitis synovial fluid, disease-linked clones were reportedly significantly enriched. Before this, some motif variants had been reported in reactive arthritis synovial fluid and blood.

The germline V gene has CDR1 MNHEY and CDR2 SMNVEV (reference sequence). V trimming: 5 bases; J trimming: 7 bases; junction bases outside the gene matches: 4. CDR3 size: 14 residues. This clonotype was counted at least ten times. The antigen remains undetermined. The V call is TRBV27, the J call TRBJ2-1; 11 positions match TRBD2. The material sequenced was blood, either unsorted or a sorted T cell fraction (not recorded which). The clonotype originates from a male donor aged 5 to 29 with ankylosing spondylitis or in good health (not recorded which). For the CDR3, the DNA is TGTGCCAGCAGTCCAACTAGCGGGAGTAATGAGCAGTTCTTC. This gives the protein CASSPTSGSNEQFF.